This T cell receptor beta chain was recorded in a study of T cell responses to AZD1222 COVID-19 vaccine. Study results and caveats: The peak T cell response came first, and repertoires were sampled only after it. Baseline antibody screening turned up just a handful of seropositive AZD1222 recipients. Rises in breadth and depth of Spike-specific TCRs came after two AZD1222 doses.

This clone was seen only a few times. The antigen remains unidentified. Clones were read by immunoSEQ multiplex PCR, and TCRdb kept only the in-frame ones, dropping some. The data contain some 50,000 clones, approximately 79% of them singletons. The germline gives CDR1 MNHEY, CDR2 SVGAGI. Deletions cut 4 bases from V and 5 bases from J, with 8 bases between. This CDR3 spans 13 amino acids. The source is an adult in good health. The sample in question was peripheral blood, obtained on day 0 of MenACWY control vaccination. The chain couples TRBV6-5 to TRBJ2-2; D is possibly TRBD1 (5 bases). The CDR3 loop reads CASSLQVTGELFF. DNA of the CDR3: TGTGCCAGCAGTTTACAGGTTACCGGGGAGCTGTTTTTT.